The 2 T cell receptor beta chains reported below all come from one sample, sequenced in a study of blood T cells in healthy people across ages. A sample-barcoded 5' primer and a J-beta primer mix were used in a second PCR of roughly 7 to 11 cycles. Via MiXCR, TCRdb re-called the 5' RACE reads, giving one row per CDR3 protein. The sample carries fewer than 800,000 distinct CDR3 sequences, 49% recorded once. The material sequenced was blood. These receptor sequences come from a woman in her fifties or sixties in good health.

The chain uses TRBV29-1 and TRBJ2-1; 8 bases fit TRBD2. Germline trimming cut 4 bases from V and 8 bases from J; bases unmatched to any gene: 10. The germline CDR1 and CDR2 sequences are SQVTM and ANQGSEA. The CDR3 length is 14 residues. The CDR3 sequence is CSVGSGGPGDEQFF. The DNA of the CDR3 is TGCAGCGTTGGTTCGGGAGGGCCTGGGGATGAGCAGTTCTTC.

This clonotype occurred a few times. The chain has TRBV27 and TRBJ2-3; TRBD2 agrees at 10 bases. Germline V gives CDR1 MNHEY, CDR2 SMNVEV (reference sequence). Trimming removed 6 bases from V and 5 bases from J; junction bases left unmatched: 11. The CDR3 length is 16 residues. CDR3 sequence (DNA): TGTGCCAGCAGCCCACTGACTAGCGGGCCGGGAGATACGCAGTATTTT. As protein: CASSPLTSGPGDTQYF.